These T cell receptor beta chains were read from a single sample in a study of cytomegalovirus exposure and HLA in healthy donors. Method: immunoSEQ multiplex PCR; TCRdb's copy keeps in-frame clones and lacks some. This sample yields about 82,000 clones, of which over 70% are seen a single time; around 5.1% belongs to the top ten. The sequenced sample consisted of PBMCs. These receptors were taken from a male donor in good health and CMV-seropositive. Both conserved end residues are part of each CDR3. Each record gives: J gene, clone size, V gene, D gene, CDR3 DNA, CDR3 protein. A D gene is named only where the DNA matches it firmly. A row's size may be missing; if present it is once, few, many or a size class.

TRBJ2-1 - TRBV5-6 TRBD1 TGTGCCAGCAGCCGAACCGGGACAGGGATCAATGAGCAGTTCTTC CASSRTGTGINEQFF
TRBJ1-4 - TRBV7-3 - TGTGCCAGCAGCCTAGACTATAATGAAAAACTGTTTTTT CASSLDYNEKLFF
TRBJ1-6 - TRBV6-1 TRBD1 TGTGCCAGCGGCCAGGGGGTAGGGTCACCCCTCCACTTT CASGQGVGSPLHF
TRBJ2-5 - TRBV30 - TGTGCCTGGAGCAGGGATCGAGAGACCCAGTACTTC CAWSRDRETQYF
TRBJ2-7 once TRBV2 TRBD2 TGTGCCAGCAGTGAGGCTAGCGGGGGTTCTTACGAGCAGTACTTC CASSEASGGSYEQYF
TRBJ2-3 once TRBV7-9 - TGTTCCAGCAGCCATACCCCCTCGGCTAGCACAAATACGCAGTATTTT CSSSHTPSASTNTQYF
TRBJ2-3 - TRBV29-1 - TGCAGCTCCGGAGAGGGCGCCAGGCAAATTCATACGCAGTATTTT CSSGEGARQIHTQYF
TRBJ2-2 - TRBV7-9 - TGTGCCAGCAGCCCCCGGGCTGGGGGCGGCACCGGGGAGCTGTTTTTT CASSPRAGGGTGELFF
TRBJ1-1 few TRBV9 TRBD1 TGTGCCAGCAGCCCTCATAGGGACAGGGCAGTCACTGAAGCTTTCTTT CASSPHRDRAVTEAFF
TRBJ1-1 - TRBV7-9 TRBD1 TGTGCCGTGGACAGGAGGTACACTGAAGCTTTCTTT CAVDRRYTEAFF
TRBJ2-7 - TRBV27 TRBD1 TGTGCCAGCAGTTTCGGACAGGGGTCCTACGAGCAGTACTTC CASSFGQGSYEQYF
TRBJ1-2 - TRBV29-1 - TGCAGCGTTGACAGGGATAAAGCTAACTATGGCTACACCTTC CSVDRDKANYGYTF
TRBJ2-2 - TRBV2 - TGTGCCAGCAGTGCGTCGGGCCAGGGCACCGGGGAGCTGTTTTTT CASSASGQGTGELFF
TRBJ2-6 - TRBV9 TRBD1 TGTGCCAGCACCCCGGGACAGGGCTTCCCTGGGGCCAACGTCCTGACTTTC CASTPGQGFPGANVLTF
TRBJ2-2 - TRBV13 - TGTGCCAGCAGCTCTAGACTCCACACCGGGGAGCTGTTTTTT CASSSRLHTGELFF
TRBJ1-1 few TRBV6-5 - TGTGCCAGCAGTCTAGGAGACCGGGGGGAAGCTTTCTTT CASSLGDRGEAFF
TRBJ2-7 - TRBV5-5 - TGTGCCAGCAGCTTGGTTCGCGAGCAGTACTTC CASSLVREQYF
TRBJ2-7 - TRBV7-2 TRBD2 TGTGCCAGCAGCCCGGGGGGGTACGAGCAGTACTTC CASSPGGYEQYF
TRBJ2-1 - TRBV7-9 TRBD2 TGTGCCAGCAGCTTACTAGCGGGAGTATACAATGAGCAGTTCTTC CASSLLAGVYNEQFF
TRBJ2-3 - TRBV10-1 TRBD2 TGCGCCAGCAGACGACTAGCGGGGGAGGAAGATACGCAGTATTTT CASRRLAGEEDTQYF
TRBJ1-5 - TRBV5-1 - TGCGCCAGCAGCTTTGGAGGCACCAATCAGCCCCAGCATTTT CASSFGGTNQPQHF
TRBJ1-2 - TRBV5-1 TRBD1 TGCGCCAGCAGCACCACAGGGGTCCTATATGGCTACACCTTC CASSTTGVLYGYTF
TRBJ2-1 - TRBV15 TRBD2 TGTGCCACCAGCAGAGGTACTAGCGGGAAGCGTGAGCAGTTCTTC CATSRGTSGKREQFF
TRBJ2-7 few TRBV27 - TGTGCCAGCAGTACATCGTCGACACCGTACGAGCAGTACTTC CASSTSSTPYEQYF
TRBJ2-2 - TRBV4-2 TRBD1 TGTGCCAGCAGCCGAAGGGACAGGGGAAGCACCGGGGAGCTGTTTTTT CASSRRDRGSTGELFF
TRBJ1-5 - TRBV19 TRBD1 TGTGCCAGTAGTCTCGACAGGGGAGGTCAGCCCCAGCATTTT CASSLDRGGQPQHF
TRBJ2-1 - TRBV7-9 - TGTGCCAGCAGCCCGCCGGGGAGCTCCTACAATGAGCAGTTCTTC CASSPPGSSYNEQFF
TRBJ2-7 once TRBV19 - TGTGCCAGTAGTCCCGGCCAGGGGGGTTCCTACGAGCAGTACTTC CASSPGQGGSYEQYF
TRBJ2-7 - TRBV4-3 TRBD2 TGCGCCAGCAGCCGACTAGCGGGGGGCTCCTACGAGCAGTACTTC CASSRLAGGSYEQYF
TRBJ1-5 once TRBV4-1 - TGCGCCAGCAGCCAATTCCTAGAGGCCCAGTCCCAGCCCCAGCATTTT CASSQFLEAQSQPQHF
TRBJ2-7 - TRBV4-2 TRBD1 TGTGCCAGCAGCCAAGGGACAGGCTACGAGCAGTACTTC CASSQGTGYEQYF
TRBJ1-4 - TRBV5-1 TRBD1 TGCGCCAGCAGCTTGGCCCGTAGGGACAGGGGTGAAAAACTGTTTTTT CASSLARRDRGEKLFF
TRBJ2-3 - TRBV6-4 TRBD2 TGTGCCAGCAGTACTAGCGGGGGGACAGATACGCAGTATTTT CASSTSGGTDTQYF
TRBJ2-1 - TRBV15 - TGTGCCACCAGCAGAGATATGGAGACGGCCTACAATGAGCAGTTCTTC CATSRDMETAYNEQFF
TRBJ2-7 - TRBV2 TRBD1 TGTGTCTGCAGGGGGCTGGCCTACGAGCAGTACTTC CVCRGLAYEQYF
TRBJ2-4 few TRBV18 - TGTGCCAGCTCACCACCCCGGGCTAGCGAGTTAGCCAAAAACATTCAGTACTTC CASSPPRASELAKNIQYF
TRBJ2-5 - TRBV7-2 - TGTGCCAGCAGCTTATATCAAGAGACCCAGTACTTC CASSLYQETQYF
TRBJ1-4 once TRBV11-2 - TGTGCCAGCAGCTTAAGTAGGCTACCGGGACTAAGCGAAAAACTGTTTTTT CASSLSRLPGLSEKLFF
TRBJ2-3 - TRBV27 TRBD2 TGTGCCAGCAGAGGGATAGGACTAGCGGGAGGGCCTGTATTGGATACGCAGTATTTT CASRGIGLAGGPVLDTQYF
TRBJ1-2 - TRBV7-2 TRBD1 TGTGCCAGCAGCTCCAATTCTGGGACAGTAACTCCGTGGGGCTGGGGCTACACCTTC CASSSNSGTVTPWGWGYTF
TRBJ1-4 - TRBV18 - TGTGCCAGCTCACCGCTCATTGGGACTAGGAATGGAAAACTGTTTTTT CASSPLIGTRNGKLFF
TRBJ2-2 - TRBV10-3 - TGTGCCATCAGTGGGCCAAACACCGGGGAGCTGTTTTTT CAISGPNTGELFF
TRBJ1-2 few TRBV27 - TGTGCCAGCAGTTTGCAGGGATATGGCTACACCTTC CASSLQGYGYTF
TRBJ2-5 - TRBV6-1 - TGTGCCAGCAGTGAATGGGGGGGGCCGCAAGAGACCCAGTACTTC CASSEWGGPQETQYF
TRBJ2-1 - TRBV28 TRBD1 TGTGCCAGCAATACCGGGACAGGTATATTCAATGAGCAGTTCTTC CASNTGTGIFNEQFF